This record covers a single T cell receptor (beta chain). Its antigen remains unidentified. These data originate in a study of T cell repertoires in cytomegalovirus infection. Study-wide context: Both recently identified HLA-C-restricted and well-studied HLA-B-restricted CMV epitopes were used in the study. Based on public TCR beta signatures, there were indications of CMV infection and of a matching HLA type. Whole-study results and caveats: There were HLA-C-restricted CMV-specific TCR beta clonotypes dominating the ex vivo response. Using cumulative public TCR beta family frequency, the authors identified those who carried CMV together with the relevant HLA.

The CDR3 is 16 residues long. Germline V lookup: CDR1 ENHRY, CDR2 SYGVKD. V gave up 4 bases and J gave up 0 bases; unmatched junction bases: 4. TCRdb used MiXCR to reprocess the reads, holding one entry per CDR3 protein. The table lists 600,000 to 700,000 distinct CDR3 sequences, roughly 36% of them singletons. The sequence derives from a human donor in good health (CMV status not recorded). Some clones in this sample may be carry-over from other donors' samples. This chain uses TRBV10-3 with TRBJ2-3; 10 bases match TRBD2. Sequenced material: cultured PBMCs, taken from culture after CMV antigen stimulation. The CDR3 sequence: CAISVGSGGSTDTQYF. The CDR3 nucleotides are TGTGCCATCAGTGTTGGTAGCGGGGGGAGCACAGATACGCAGTATTTT.